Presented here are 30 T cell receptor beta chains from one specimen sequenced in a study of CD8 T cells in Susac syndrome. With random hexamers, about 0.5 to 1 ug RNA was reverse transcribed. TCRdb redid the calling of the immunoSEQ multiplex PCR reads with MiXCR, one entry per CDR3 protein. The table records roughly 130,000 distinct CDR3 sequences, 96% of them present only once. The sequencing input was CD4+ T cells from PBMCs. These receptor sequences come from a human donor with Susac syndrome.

This chain's CDR3 is CAISESWEQFF. CDR3 sequence (DNA): TGTGCCATCAGTGAGTCGTGGGAACAGTTCTTC. The chain combines TRBV10-3 with TRBJ2-1, with D unclear. This CDR3 region has 11 residues. Per germline, CDR1 ENHRY and CDR2 SYGVKD. V was cut by 0 bases and J by 13 bases, with 7 bases left in between.

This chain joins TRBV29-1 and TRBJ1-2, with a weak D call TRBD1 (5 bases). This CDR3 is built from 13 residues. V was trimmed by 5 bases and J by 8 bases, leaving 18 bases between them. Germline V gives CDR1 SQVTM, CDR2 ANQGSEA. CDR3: CSVRRNPQGGYTF. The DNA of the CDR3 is TGCAGCGTTAGACGGAACCCCCAGGGAGGCTACACCTTC.

The CDR3, as DNA: TGTGCCAGCAGCTTGGACTTCAGGGGGCAGGGCACTGAAGCTTTCTTT. It encodes CASSLDFRGQGTEAFF. This rearrangement joins TRBV5-6 to TRBJ1-1; TRBD1 agrees at 8 bases. Germline CDR1 SGHDT, CDR2 YYEEEE. This CDR3 has 16 residues. V was clipped by 0 bases and J by 4 bases; unmatched bases: 8.

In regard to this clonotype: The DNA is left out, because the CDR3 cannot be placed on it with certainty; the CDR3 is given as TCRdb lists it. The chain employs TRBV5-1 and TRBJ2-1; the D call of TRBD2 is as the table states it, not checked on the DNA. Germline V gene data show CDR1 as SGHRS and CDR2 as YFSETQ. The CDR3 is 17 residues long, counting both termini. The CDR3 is CASSSSSGLAGGGEQFF.

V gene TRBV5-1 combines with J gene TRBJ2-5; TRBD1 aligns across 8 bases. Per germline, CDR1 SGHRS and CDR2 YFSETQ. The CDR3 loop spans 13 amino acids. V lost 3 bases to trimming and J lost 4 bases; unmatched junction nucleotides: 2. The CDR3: CASSWDRIETQYF. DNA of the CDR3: TGCGCCAGCAGCTGGGACAGGATAGAGACCCAGTACTTC.

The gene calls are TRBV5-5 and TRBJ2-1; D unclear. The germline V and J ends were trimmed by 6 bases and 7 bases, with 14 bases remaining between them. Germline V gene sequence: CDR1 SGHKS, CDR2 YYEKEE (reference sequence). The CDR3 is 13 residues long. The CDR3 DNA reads TGTGCCAGCACCCTGACACCGGAGAATGAGCAGTTCTTC. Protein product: CASTLTPENEQFF.

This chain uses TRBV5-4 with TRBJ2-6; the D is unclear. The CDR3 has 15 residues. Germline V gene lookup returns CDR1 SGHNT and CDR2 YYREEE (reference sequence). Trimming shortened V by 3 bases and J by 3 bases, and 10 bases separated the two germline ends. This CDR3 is CASSSQLSGANVLTF. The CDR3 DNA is TGTGCCAGCAGCTCCCAGTTGAGTGGGGCCAACGTCCTGACTTTC. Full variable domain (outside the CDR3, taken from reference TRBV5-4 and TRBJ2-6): ETGVTQSPTHLIKTRGQQVTLRCSSQSGHNTVSWYQQALGQGPQFIFQYYREEENGRGNFPPRFSGLQFPNYSSELNVNALELDDSALYLCASSSQLSGANVLTFGAGSRLTVL.

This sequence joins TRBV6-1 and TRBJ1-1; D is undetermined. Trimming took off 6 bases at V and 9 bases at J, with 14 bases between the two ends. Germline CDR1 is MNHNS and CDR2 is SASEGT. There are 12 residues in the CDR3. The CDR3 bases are TGTGCCAGCAGCCCAGCGGAAGGGAAAGCTTTCTTT. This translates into CASSPAEGKAFF.

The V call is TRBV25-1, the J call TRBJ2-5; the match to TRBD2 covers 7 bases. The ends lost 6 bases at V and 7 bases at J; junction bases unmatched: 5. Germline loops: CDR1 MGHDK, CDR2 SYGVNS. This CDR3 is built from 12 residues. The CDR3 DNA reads TGTGCCAGCAGGGGAGGGGCGAGGACCCAGTACTTC. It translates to CASRGGARTQYF.

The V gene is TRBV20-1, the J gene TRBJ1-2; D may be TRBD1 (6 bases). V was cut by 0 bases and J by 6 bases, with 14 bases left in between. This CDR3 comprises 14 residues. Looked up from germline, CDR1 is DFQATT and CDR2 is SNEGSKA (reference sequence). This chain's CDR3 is CSARDPRGGDGYTF. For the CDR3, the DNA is TGCAGTGCTAGAGACCCCAGAGGGGGGGATGGCTACACCTTC.

In DNA, the CDR3 is TGTGCCAGCAGTGGAAGGACAAAGGCAGATACGCAGTATTTT. It encodes CASSGRTKADTQYF. The chain is built from TRBV6-1 and TRBJ2-3; TRBD1 is a possible D gene (5 bases). Germline lookup yields CDR1 MNHNS and CDR2 SASEGT. V gave up 4 bases and J gave up 4 bases, with 12 bases separating them. The CDR3 has 14 amino acids.

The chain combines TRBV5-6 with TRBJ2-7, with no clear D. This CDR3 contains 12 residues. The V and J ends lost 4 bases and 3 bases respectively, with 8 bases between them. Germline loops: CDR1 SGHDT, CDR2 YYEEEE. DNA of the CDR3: TGTGCCAGCAGCATTAGGGACTACGAGCAGTACTTC. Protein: CASSIRDYEQYF. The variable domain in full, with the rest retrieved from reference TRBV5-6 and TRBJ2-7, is DAGVTQSPTHLIKTRGQQVTLRCSPKSGHDTVSWYQQALGQGPQFIFQYYEEEERQRGNFPDRFSGHQFPNYSSELNVNALLLGDSALYLCASSIRDYEQYFGPGTRLTVT.

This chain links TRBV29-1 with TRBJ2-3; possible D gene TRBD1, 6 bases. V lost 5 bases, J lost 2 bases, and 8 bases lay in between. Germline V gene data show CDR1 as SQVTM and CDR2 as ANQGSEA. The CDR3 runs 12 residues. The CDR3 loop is CSVWTATDTQYF. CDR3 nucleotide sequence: TGCAGCGTTTGGACAGCCACAGATACGCAGTATTTT.

The CDR3 here is CASSRTGLAGVEQYF. As DNA, the CDR3 is TGTGCCAGCAGCCGAACGGGACTAGCGGGAGTAGAGCAGTACTTC. The rearrangement joins TRBV16 to TRBJ2-7; 14 bases are shared with TRBD2. This CDR3 spans 15 amino acids. CDR1 is KGHSY and CDR2 is FQNENV in the germline V gene. V lost 4 bases, J lost 7 bases, and 6 bases stayed unmatched.

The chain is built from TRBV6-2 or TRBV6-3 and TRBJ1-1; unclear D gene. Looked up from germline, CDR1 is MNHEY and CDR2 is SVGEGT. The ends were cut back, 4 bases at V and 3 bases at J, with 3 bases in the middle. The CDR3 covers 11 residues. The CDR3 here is CASSWDTEAFF. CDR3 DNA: TGTGCCAGCAGTTGGGACACTGAAGCTTTCTTT.

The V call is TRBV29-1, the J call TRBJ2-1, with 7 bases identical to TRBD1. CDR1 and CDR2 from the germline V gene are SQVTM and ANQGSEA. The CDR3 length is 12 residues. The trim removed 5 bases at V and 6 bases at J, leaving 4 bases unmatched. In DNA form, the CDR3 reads TGCAGCGTTAGCAGGGGGAGCAATGAGCAGTTCTTC. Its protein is CSVSRGSNEQFF.

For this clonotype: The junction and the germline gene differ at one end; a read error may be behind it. The CDR3 sequence is CASSRTGFDTQYF. CDR3 nucleotides: TGTGCTAGCAGCCGAACAGGGTTCGATACGCAGTATTTT. The gene calls are TRBV7-7 and TRBJ2-3, with D maybe TRBD1 (6 bases). CDR1 and CDR2 (germline): SSHAT, FNYEAQ (reference sequence). The CDR3 extends over 13 amino acids. Variable domain in full (rest from reference TRBV7-7 and TRBJ2-3): GAGVSQSPRYKVTKRGQDVTLRCDPISSHATLYWYQQALGQGPEFLTYFNYEAQPDKSGLPSDRFSAERPEGSISTLTIQRTEQRDSAMYRCASSRTGFDTQYFGPGTRLTVL.

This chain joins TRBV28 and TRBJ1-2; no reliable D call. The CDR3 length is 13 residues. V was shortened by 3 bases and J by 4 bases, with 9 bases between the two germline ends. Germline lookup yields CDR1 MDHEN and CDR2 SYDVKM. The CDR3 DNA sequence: TGTGCCAGCAGTTTGGGATTCAGCTATGGCTACACCTTC. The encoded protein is CASSLGFSYGYTF.

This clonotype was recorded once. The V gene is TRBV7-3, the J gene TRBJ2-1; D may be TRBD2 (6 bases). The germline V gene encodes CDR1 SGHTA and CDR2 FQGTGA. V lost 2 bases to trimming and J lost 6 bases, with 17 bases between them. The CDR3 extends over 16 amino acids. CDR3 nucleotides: TGTGCCAGCAGCTTACACCGGGCAGGGAGGATCAATGAGCAGTTCTTC. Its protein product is CASSLHRAGRINEQFF.

CDR3 nucleotide sequence: TGCAGTGCCTGGACACCCAGGGACTATGGCTACACCTTC. This sequence encodes CSAWTPRDYGYTF. The genes are TRBV20-1 and TRBJ1-2; the D gene is possibly TRBD1 (5 bases). The germline CDR1 and CDR2 sequences are DFQATT and SNEGSKA (reference sequence). The CDR3 spans 13 residues. Trimming removed 6 bases from V and 3 bases from J, with 14 bases in between.

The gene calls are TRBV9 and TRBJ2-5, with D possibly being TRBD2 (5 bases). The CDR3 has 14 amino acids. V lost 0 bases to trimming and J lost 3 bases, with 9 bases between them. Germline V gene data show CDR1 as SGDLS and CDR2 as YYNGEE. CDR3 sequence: CASSVELTKETQYF. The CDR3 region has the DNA TGTGCCAGCAGCGTAGAACTGACTAAAGAGACCCAGTACTTC.

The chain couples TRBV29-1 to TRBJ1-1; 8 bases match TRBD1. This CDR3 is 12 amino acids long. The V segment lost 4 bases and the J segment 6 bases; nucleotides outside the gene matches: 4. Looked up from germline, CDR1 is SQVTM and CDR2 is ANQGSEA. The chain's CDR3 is CSVGTGLAEAFF. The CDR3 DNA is TGCAGCGTTGGGACAGGGCTGGCTGAAGCTTTCTTT.

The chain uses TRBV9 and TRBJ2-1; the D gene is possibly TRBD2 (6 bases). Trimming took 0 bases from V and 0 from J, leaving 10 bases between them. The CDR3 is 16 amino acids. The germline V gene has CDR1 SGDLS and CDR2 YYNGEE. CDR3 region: CASSVAGVSSYNEQFF. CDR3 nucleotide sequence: TGTGCCAGCAGCGTAGCGGGAGTGAGCTCCTACAATGAGCAGTTCTTC.

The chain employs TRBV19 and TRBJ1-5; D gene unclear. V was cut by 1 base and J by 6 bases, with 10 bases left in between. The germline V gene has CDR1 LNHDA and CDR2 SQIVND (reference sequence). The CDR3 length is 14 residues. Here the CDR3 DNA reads TGTGCCAGTAGTATAGGGGCAGGTCCTCAGCCCCAGCATTTT. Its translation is CASSIGAGPQPQHF.

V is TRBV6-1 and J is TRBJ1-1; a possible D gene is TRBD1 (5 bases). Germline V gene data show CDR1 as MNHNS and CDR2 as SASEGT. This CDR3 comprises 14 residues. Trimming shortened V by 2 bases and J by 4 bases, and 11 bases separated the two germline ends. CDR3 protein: CASSERRGSTEAFF. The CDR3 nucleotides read TGTGCCAGCAGTGAAAGGAGGGGCTCCACTGAAGCTTTCTTT.

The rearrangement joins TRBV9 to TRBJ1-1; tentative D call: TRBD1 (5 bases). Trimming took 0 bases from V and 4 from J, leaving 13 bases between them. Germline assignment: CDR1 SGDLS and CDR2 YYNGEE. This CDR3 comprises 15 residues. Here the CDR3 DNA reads TGTGCCAGCAGCGTAGATACGGGGCTCGGCACTGAAGCTTTCTTT. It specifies CASSVDTGLGTEAFF.

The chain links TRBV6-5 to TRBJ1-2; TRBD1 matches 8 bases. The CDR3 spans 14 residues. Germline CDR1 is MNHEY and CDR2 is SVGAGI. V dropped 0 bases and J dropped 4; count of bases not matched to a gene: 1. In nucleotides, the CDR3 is TGTGCCAGCAGTTACTCGGGACAGGTCTATGGCTACACCTTC. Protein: CASSYSGQVYGYTF.

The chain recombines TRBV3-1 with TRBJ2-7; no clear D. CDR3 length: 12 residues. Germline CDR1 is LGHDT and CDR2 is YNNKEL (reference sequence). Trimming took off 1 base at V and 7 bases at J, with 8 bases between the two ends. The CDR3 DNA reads TGTGCCAGCAGCCAAGCGTTAGGAGAGCAGTACTTC. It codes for CASSQALGEQYF.

The CDR3 sequence is CASSKDGSYEQYF. The CDR3 region has the DNA TGTGCCAGCTCAAAGGACGGCTCCTACGAGCAGTACTTC. The chain couples TRBV18 to TRBJ2-7; D uncertain. V lost 5 bases and J 0 bases, leaving 8 bases between the germline ends. The CDR3 extends over 13 amino acids. Germline CDR1 KGHSH, CDR2 LQKENI.

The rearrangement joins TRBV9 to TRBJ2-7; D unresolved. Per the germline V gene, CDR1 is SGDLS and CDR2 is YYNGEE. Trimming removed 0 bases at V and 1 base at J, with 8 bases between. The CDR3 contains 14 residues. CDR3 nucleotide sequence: TGTGCCAGCAGCGTAGTGGACCGATCCTACGAGCAGTACTTC. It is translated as CASSVVDRSYEQYF. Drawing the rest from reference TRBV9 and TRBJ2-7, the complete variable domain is DSGVTQTPKHLITATGQRVTLRCSPRSGDLSVYWYQQSLDQGLQFLIQYYNGEERAKGNILERFSAQQFPDLHSELNLSSLELGDSALYFCASSVVDRSYEQYFGPGTRLTVT.